Listed below are T cell receptor beta chains from one sample, sequenced in a study of OX40 agonist ivuxolimab in advanced cancers. TCRdb's table, derived via immunoSEQ multiplex PCR, lists solely in-frame clones and lacks some. The top ten hold just under 4% of the sample, which has about 52,000 clones, 70% to 85% seen once. The sample in question was CD4+ or CD8+ T cells sorted from blood, obtained in a trial of the OX40 agonist ivuxolimab. All receptors come from an adult with an advanced solid tumor such as melanoma, head and neck, liver or kidney cancer. Both conserved end residues are part of each CDR3. The order of the fields is V gene, clone size, D gene, J gene, CDR3 DNA, CDR3 protein. The D gene is left open where the match is weak. Rows give clone size only sometimes, using once, few, many, or a class for an expanded clone.

>TRBV13|NA|NA|TRBJ2-7
TGTGCCAGCAGCTTCCTTGGGTACGACGAGCAGTACTTC
CASSFLGYDEQYF
>TRBV10-3|NA|TRBD1|TRBJ1-2
TGTGCCATCAGAACGCAGGGGGCGGATGGCTACACCTTC
CAIRTQGADGYTF
>TRBV7-2|few|TRBD1|TRBJ2-2
TGTGCCAGCAGCTCTAGACAGGGGGCCACCGGGGAGCTGTTTTTT
CASSSRQGATGELFF
>TRBV11-1|NA|NA|TRBJ1-2
TGTGCCAGCAGCTCCCCGGCGGCAGGGGCTGGCTACACCTTC
CASSSPAAGAGYTF
>TRBV7-9|NA|TRBD1|TRBJ1-1
TGTGCCAGCAGCCGCGGACAGGGCGGGGACACTGAAGCTTTCTTT
CASSRGQGGDTEAFF
>TRBV5-1|NA|TRBD1|TRBJ2-3
TGCGCCAGCAGCTTTAACAGGGGGCCAGATACGCAGTATTTT
CASSFNRGPDTQYF
>TRBV28|few|NA|TRBJ1-1
TGTGCCAGCAGGGGAAGGATGAACACTGAAGCTTTCTTT
CASRGRMNTEAFF
>TRBV11-2|NA|TRBD2|TRBJ2-2
TGTGCCAGCAGCAGATCTACTAGCGGGGGGAACACCGGGGAGCTGTTTTTT
CASSRSTSGGNTGELFF
>TRBV5-4|NA|TRBD1|TRBJ1-4
TGTGCCAGCAGCTTGGCCGGGACAGGGAACGAAAAACTGTTTTTT
CASSLAGTGNEKLFF
>TRBV5-8|NA|NA|TRBJ2-7
TGTGCCAGCAGCTTGACCCTCTTACAGGGCAACTACGAGCAGTACTTC
CASSLTLLQGNYEQYF
>TRBV9|NA|NA|TRBJ1-4
TGTGCCAGCAGCGTAGGTCCAGGGGCGACTAATGAAAAACTGTTTTTT
CASSVGPGATNEKLFF
>TRBV5-5|NA|TRBD2|TRBJ2-5
TGTGCCAGCAGCGGCCGGTCTAGCGGCGGGGAGACCCAGTACTTC
CASSGRSSGGETQYF
>TRBV10-3|once|TRBD2|TRBJ2-7
TGTGCCATCAGTGACGCTTTGACTAGCGGCTCCTACGAGCAGTACTTC
CAISDALTSGSYEQYF
>TRBV6-5|NA|TRBD1|TRBJ1-5
TGTGCCAGCTGGGCCCGGACAGGGGACAATCAGCCCCAGCATTTT
CASWARTGDNQPQHF
>TRBV7-3|NA|TRBD1|TRBJ2-1
TGTGCCAGCAGCACTTTTCTCGGGACAGTATACAATGAGCAGTTCTTC
CASSTFLGTVYNEQFF
>TRBV28|NA|NA|TRBJ1-5
TGTGCCAGCAGTTATTTTACTGTACGGGACATAACTAATCAGCCCCAGCATTTT
CASSYFTVRDITNQPQHF
>TRBV5-5|few|NA|TRBJ2-5
TGTGCCAGCAGCTTAGGCGTTGACCCATTGCAAGAGACCCAGTACTTC
CASSLGVDPLQETQYF
>TRBV19|NA|NA|TRBJ1-1
TGTGCCAGTAGTATAGACTTTAACTCGAACACTGAAGCTTTCTTT
CASSIDFNSNTEAFF
>TRBV11-2|NA|NA|TRBJ2-5
TGTGCCAGCAGCTTAGTAAGCAGTCAAGAGACCCAGTACTTC
CASSLVSSQETQYF
>TRBV7-3|NA|NA|TRBJ1-2
TGTGCCAGCAGCTCGGACCGTTACTATGGCTACACCTTC
CASSSDRYYGYTF
>TRBV5-1|few|NA|TRBJ1-6
TGCGCCAGCAGCCGGGCGGGAAAGAATAATTCACCCCTCCACTTT
CASSRAGKNNSPLHF
>TRBV18|NA|NA|TRBJ2-5
TGTGCCAGCTCACCGCGAGGGAAGGAGACCCAGTACTTC
CASSPRGKETQYF
>TRBV28|NA|TRBD2|TRBJ2-7
TGTGCCAGCTGGGGGGGGATCTCCTACGAGCAGTACTTC
CASWGGISYEQYF
>TRBV27|NA|TRBD2|TRBJ2-3
TGTGCCAGCAGTTTACGAGAAGGTGGGGGGGTCACAGATACGCAGTATTTT
CASSLREGGGVTDTQYF
>TRBV5-4|NA|TRBD1|TRBJ2-2
TGTGCCAGCAGCTTAGGGGACAGGTGGAACACCGGGGAGCTGTTTTTT
CASSLGDRWNTGELFF
>TRBV14|NA|NA|TRBJ1-4
TGTGCCAGCAGCCAAGGGCTTTACGAAAAACTGTTTTTT
CASSQGLYEKLFF
>TRBV5-5|NA|TRBD1|TRBJ2-7
TGTGCCAGCAGCTTCCATCAGGACAGGGATTTCTACGAGCAGTACTTC
CASSFHQDRDFYEQYF
>TRBV6-1|few|NA|TRBJ1-6
TGTGCCAGCAGTTCCGGGACAAACTTTAATTCACCCCTCCACTTT
CASSSGTNFNSPLHF
>TRBV6-1|NA|NA|TRBJ1-5
TGTGCCAGCAGAGGGACGGGCAAGCCCCAGCATTTT
CASRGTGKPQHF
>TRBV6-5|NA|NA|TRBJ1-2
TGTGCCAGCAGTTACTCAGCAGGGTACGAATATAATGGCTACACCTTC
CASSYSAGYEYNGYTF
>TRBV30|NA|NA|TRBJ1-5
TGTGCCTGGAGTGCCTCCCGAGGAGGGGGTAGCACTCAGCCCCAGCATTTT
CAWSASRGGGSTQPQHF
>TRBV30|NA|NA|TRBJ2-2
TGTGCCTGGATGGGGACCGGAACCGGGGAGCTGTTTTTT
CAWMGTGTGELFF
>TRBV7-6|NA|NA|TRBJ2-5
TGTGCCAGCAGCTTAGAAGTGGGGGCCGAGACCCAGTACTTC
CASSLEVGAETQYF
>TRBV7-9|NA|NA|TRBJ1-1
TGTGCCAGCAGCTTAACAGAGCCTCCTGAAGCTTTCTTT
CASSLTEPPEAFF
>TRBV2|NA|NA|TRBJ1-3
TGTGCCAGCAGTTTCAGGGGATCTGGAAACACCATATATTTT
CASSFRGSGNTIYF
>TRBV23-1|NA|NA|TRBJ1-1
TGCGCCAGCAGTCATTCGACAAGGATGAACACTGAAGCTTTCTTT
CASSHSTRMNTEAFF
>TRBV18|NA|NA|TRBJ2-5
TGTGCCAGCTCGAAGGTTGAGACAGAAGAGACCCAGTACTTC
CASSKVETEETQYF
>TRBV5-1|NA|NA|TRBJ1-1
TGCGCCAGCAGCTATGAAGGCAGGACCGGAGCTTTCTTT
CASSYEGRTGAFF
>TRBV7-9|NA|TRBD2|TRBJ2-5
TGTGCCAGCAGCCGGACTAGCGGGGGAGAGACCCAGTACTTC
CASSRTSGGETQYF
>TRBV6-5|NA|NA|TRBJ1-3
TGTGCCAGCAGTTACGGCCTAGGGGCTGGAAACACCATATATTTT
CASSYGLGAGNTIYF
>TRBV12-5|NA|TRBD1|TRBJ2-7
TGTGCTAGTGGTTTGGTACGACAGGGGGCCATCTACGAGCAGTACTTC
CASGLVRQGAIYEQYF
>TRBV10-3|once|TRBD2|TRBJ2-3
TGTGCCATTACTAGCGGGGCCGCCACAGATACGCAGTATTTT
CAITSGAATDTQYF
>TRBV11-3|once|TRBD1|TRBJ2-2
TGTGCCAGCAGCCCAGGGGGCTTTGGCACCGGGGAGCTGTTTTTT
CASSPGGFGTGELFF
>TRBV6-5|NA|NA|TRBJ2-5
TGTGCCAGCAGTTACTCGGGGGCAGGAGAGACCCAGTACTTC
CASSYSGAGETQYF
>TRBV11-2|NA|TRBD1|TRBJ1-5
TGTGCCAGCAGCTTACGACAGGGCCATCAGCCCCAGCATTTT
CASSLRQGHQPQHF
>TRBV6-1|NA|TRBD2|TRBJ2-5
TGTGCCAGCAGTGAAGCGGGGGGGCAAGAGACCCAGTACTTC
CASSEAGGQETQYF
>TRBV18|NA|NA|TRBJ1-1
TGTGCCAGCTCCGACAGTCCGAACACTGAAGCTTTCTTT
CASSDSPNTEAFF
>TRBV2|NA|NA|TRBJ2-3
TGTGCCAGCACAGACACAGATACGCAGTATTTT
CASTDTDTQYF
>TRBV27|NA|NA|TRBJ2-6
TGTGCCAGCAGTCCAGCCAGGGTCTCTGGGGCCAACGTCCTGACTTTC
CASSPARVSGANVLTF
>TRBV5-4|NA|TRBD2|TRBJ2-5
TGTGCCAGCAGCTTGCAGCTAGCGGGGGGAGAGACCCAGTACTTC
CASSLQLAGGETQYF
>TRBV7-2|NA|NA|TRBJ2-1
TGTGCCAGCAGCTTCGGAACTTACTACAATGAGCAGTTCTTC
CASSFGTYYNEQFF
>TRBV11-3|once|NA|TRBJ2-7
TGTGCCAGCAGCTTAGATCGGGGTTCCCTGCAGTACTTC
CASSLDRGSLQYF
>TRBV11-2|NA|TRBD2|TRBJ2-3
TGTGCCAGCAGCCTCCTAGCGGGGGGATTTACTGGCGCAGATACGCAGTATTTT
CASSLLAGGFTGADTQYF
>TRBV6-5|NA|NA|TRBJ1-3
TGTGCCAGCAGTTACGGGCGTTCGAACTCTGGAAACACCATATATTTT
CASSYGRSNSGNTIYF
>TRBV19|NA|NA|TRBJ1-6
TGTGCCAGTAGGACGGCCGGGACGCCCCTAGCCCTCCACTTT
CASRTAGTPLALHF